This T cell receptor beta chain comes out of a study of blood T cell repertoires in COVID-19. The overall study: COVID-19 samples from acute and convalescent phases originated in the United States, Italy and Spain. T cells, B-cell-depleted T cells, or PBMCs provided the cDNA or gDNA that served as material.

Germline V gene sequence: CDR1 LNHDA, CDR2 SQIVND (reference sequence). The CDR3 spans 15 residues. J was trimmed by 6 bases and V by 3 bases; bases with no gene match: 5. Seattle-derived patients entered the study during active infection and were followed longitudinally. This clone was found a few times. Authors' methods: Nucleated cell counts were estimated from reference gene primer amplification. Assay used: immunoSEQ multiplex PCR; TCRdb lists only in-frame clones, some missing. The V and J calls and clone size come from that table; D and trimming were worked out from the DNA. The sample records 250,000 to 350,000 clones, roughly 83% being singletons.

The TCR sequence derives from a human donor with COVID-19, enrolled during active disease. The donor label of this sample is uncertain. The specimen was peripheral blood. This chain links TRBV19 with TRBJ1-4, with 9 bases fitting TRBD1. The CDR3 loop is CASSISGTGYEKLFF. DNA of the CDR3: TGTGCCAGTAGTATTTCCGGGACAGGGTATGAAAAACTGTTTTTT.